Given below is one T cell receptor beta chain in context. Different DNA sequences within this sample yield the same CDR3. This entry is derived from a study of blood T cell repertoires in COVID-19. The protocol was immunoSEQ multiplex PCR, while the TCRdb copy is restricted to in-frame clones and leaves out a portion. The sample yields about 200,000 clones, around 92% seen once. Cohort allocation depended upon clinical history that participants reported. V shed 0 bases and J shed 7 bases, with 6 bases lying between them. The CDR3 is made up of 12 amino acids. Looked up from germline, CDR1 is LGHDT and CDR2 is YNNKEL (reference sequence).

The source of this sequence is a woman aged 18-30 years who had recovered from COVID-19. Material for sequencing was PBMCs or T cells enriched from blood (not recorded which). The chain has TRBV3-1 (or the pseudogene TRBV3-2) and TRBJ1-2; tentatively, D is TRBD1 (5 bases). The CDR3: CASSQDRAGYTF. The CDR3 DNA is TGTGCCAGCAGCCAAGACAGGGCTGGCTACACCTTC.